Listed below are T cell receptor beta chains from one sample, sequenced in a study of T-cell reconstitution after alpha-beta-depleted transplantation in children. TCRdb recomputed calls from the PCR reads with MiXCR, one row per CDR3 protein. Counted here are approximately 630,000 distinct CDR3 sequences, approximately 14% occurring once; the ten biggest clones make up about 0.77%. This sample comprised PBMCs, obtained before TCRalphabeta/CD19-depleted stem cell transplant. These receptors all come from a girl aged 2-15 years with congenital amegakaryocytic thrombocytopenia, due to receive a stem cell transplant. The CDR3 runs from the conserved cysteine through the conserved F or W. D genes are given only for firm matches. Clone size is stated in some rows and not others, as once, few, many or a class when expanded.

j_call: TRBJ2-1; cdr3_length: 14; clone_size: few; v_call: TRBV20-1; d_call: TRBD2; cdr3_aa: CSAEEGGSYNEQFF; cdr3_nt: TGCAGTGCCGAAGAGGGAGGGTCCTACAATGAGCAGTTCTTC
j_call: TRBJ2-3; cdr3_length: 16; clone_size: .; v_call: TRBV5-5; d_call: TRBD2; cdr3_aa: CASSLAGRGVTDTQYF; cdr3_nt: TGTGCCAGCAGCTTGGCCGGGAGGGGCGTCACAGATACGCAGTATTTT
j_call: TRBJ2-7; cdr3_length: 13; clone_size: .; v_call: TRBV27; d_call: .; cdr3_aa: CASSFQLSYEQYF; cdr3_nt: TGTGCCAGCAGCTTCCAACTCTCCTACGAGCAGTACTTC
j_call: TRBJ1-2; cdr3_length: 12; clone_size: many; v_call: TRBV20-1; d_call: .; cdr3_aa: CSAQAGPYGYTF; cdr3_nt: TGCAGTGCTCAGGCCGGACCCTATGGCTACACCTTC
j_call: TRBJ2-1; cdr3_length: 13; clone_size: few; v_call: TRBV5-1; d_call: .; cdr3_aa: CASSLLLSNEQFF; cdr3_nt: TGCGCCAGCAGCTTGCTCCTCAGCAATGAGCAGTTCTTC
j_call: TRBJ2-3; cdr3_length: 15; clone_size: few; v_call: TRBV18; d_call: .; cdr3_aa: CASSAQLLSTDTQYF; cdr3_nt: TGTGCCAGCTCAGCTCAGCTTCTAAGCACAGATACGCAGTATTTT
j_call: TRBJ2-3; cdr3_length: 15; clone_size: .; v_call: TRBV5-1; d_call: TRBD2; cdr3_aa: CASSLAGGPPDTQYF; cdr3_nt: TGCGCCAGCAGCTTAGCGGGGGGCCCCCCCGATACGCAGTATTTT
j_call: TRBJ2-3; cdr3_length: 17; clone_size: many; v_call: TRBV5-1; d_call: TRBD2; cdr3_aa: CASSYVGTSVYTDTQYF; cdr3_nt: TGCGCCAGCAGCTACGTGGGGACTAGCGTATACACAGATACGCAGTATTTT
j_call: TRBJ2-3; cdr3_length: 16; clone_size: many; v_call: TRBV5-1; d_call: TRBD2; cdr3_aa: CASSSRLARGSDTQYF; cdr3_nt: TGCGCCAGCAGCTCCAGACTAGCCCGGGGTTCAGATACGCAGTATTTT
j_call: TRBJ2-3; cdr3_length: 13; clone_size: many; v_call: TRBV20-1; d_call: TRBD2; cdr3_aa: CSAQGGPVDTQYF; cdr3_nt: TGCAGTGCTCAGGGAGGGCCGGTAGATACGCAGTATTTT
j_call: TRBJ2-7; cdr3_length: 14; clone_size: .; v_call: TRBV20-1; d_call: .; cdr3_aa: CSARDRRESYEQYF; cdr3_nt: TGCAGTGCTAGAGATCGCAGGGAATCCTACGAGCAGTACTTC
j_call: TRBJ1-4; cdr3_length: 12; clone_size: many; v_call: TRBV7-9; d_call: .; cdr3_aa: CASREWNEKLFF; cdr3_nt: TGTGCCAGCAGGGAATGGAATGAAAAACTGTTTTTT
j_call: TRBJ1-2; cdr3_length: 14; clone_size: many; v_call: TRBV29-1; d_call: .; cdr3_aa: CSTPTDANNYGYTF; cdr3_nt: TGCAGTACGCCAACGGACGCTAATAACTATGGCTACACCTTC
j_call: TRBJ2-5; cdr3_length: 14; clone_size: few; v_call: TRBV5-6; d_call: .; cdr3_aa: CAVGRQGSQETQYF; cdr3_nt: TGTGCAGTCGGTCGGCAGGGGAGTCAAGAGACCCAGTACTTC
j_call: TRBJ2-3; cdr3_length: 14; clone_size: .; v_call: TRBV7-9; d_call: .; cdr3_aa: CASSRQISTDTQYF; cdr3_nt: TGTGCCAGCAGCCGACAGATTTCAACAGATACGCAGTATTTT
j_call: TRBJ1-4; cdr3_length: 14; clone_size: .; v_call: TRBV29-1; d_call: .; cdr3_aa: CSVADSATNEKLFF; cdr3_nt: TGCAGCGTTGCAGACTCAGCAACTAATGAAAAACTGTTTTTT
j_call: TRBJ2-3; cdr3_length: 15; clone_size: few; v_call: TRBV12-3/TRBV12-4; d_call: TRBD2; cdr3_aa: CASSHSGVSTDTQYF; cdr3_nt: TGTGCCAGCAGCCATAGCGGGGTTAGCACAGATACGCAGTATTTT
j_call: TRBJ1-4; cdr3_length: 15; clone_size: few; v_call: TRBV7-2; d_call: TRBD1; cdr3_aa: CASSSQGGTNEKLFF; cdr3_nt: TGTGCCAGCAGCTCGCAGGGGGGAACTAATGAAAAACTGTTTTTT
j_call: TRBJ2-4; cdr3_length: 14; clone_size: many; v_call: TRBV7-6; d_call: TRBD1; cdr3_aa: CASSFGTGFDIQYF; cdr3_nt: TGTGCCAGCAGCTTCGGGACAGGGTTTGACATTCAGTACTTC
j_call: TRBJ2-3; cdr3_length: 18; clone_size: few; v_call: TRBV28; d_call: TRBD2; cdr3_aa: CASSFSLAGVPNTDTQYF; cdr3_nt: TGTGCCAGCAGTTTCTCCCTAGCGGGAGTTCCTAACACAGATACGCAGTATTTT
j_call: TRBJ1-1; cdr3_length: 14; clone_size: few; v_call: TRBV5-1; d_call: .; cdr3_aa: CASSLPDVPTEAFF; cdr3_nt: TGCGCCAGCAGCTTGCCGGATGTCCCAACTGAAGCTTTCTTT
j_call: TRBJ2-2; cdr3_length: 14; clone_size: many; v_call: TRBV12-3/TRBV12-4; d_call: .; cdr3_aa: CASTWERYTGELFF; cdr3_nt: TGTGCCAGCACTTGGGAGAGATACACCGGGGAGCTGTTTTTT